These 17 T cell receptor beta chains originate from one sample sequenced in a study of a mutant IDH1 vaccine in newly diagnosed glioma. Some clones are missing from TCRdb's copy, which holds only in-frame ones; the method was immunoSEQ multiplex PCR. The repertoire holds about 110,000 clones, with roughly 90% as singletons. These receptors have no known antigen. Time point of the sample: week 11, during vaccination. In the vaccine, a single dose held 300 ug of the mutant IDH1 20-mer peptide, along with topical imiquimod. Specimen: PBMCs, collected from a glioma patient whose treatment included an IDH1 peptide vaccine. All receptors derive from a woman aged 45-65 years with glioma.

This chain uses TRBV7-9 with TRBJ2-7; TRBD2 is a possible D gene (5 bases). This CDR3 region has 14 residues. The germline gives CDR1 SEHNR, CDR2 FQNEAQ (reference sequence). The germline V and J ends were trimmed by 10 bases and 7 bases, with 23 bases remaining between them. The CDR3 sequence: CATLLGVGIKEQYF. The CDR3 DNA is TGTGCCACGCTGCTGGGAGTCGGGATAAAGGAGCAGTACTTC.

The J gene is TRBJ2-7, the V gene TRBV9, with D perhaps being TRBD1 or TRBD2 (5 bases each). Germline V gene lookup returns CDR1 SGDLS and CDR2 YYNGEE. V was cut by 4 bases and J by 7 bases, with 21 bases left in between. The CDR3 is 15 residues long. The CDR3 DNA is TGTGCCAGCAGCCCCAGGACCGGACTGGGGCGGGAGCAGTACTTC. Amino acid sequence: CASSPRTGLGREQYF.

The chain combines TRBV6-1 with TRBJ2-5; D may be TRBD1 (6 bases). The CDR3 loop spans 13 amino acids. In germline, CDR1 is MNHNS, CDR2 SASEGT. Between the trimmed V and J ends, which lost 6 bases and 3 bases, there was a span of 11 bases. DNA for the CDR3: TGTGCCAGCAGGTTACAGGGCAAAGAGACCCAGTACTTC. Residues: CASRLQGKETQYF.

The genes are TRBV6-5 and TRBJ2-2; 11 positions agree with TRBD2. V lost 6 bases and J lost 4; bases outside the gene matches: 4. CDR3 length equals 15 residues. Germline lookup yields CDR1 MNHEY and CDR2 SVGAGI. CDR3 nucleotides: TGTGCCAGCAGGGGGCTAGCGGGAGGCACCGGGGAGCTGTTTTTT. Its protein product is CASRGLAGGTGELFF.

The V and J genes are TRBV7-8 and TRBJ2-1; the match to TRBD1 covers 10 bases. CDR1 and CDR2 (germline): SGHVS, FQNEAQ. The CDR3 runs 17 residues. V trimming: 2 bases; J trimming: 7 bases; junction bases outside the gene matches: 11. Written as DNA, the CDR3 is TGTGCCAGCAGCTTAAGGGACAGGGGATTGGGAGTGAATGAGCAGTTCTTC. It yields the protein CASSLRDRGLGVNEQFF.

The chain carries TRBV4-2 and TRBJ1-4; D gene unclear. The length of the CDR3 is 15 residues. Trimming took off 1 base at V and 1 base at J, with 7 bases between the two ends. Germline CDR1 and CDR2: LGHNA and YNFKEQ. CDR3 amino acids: CASSQVRITNEKLFF. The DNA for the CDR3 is TGTGCCAGCAGCCAAGTAAGGATAACTAATGAAAAACTGTTTTTT.

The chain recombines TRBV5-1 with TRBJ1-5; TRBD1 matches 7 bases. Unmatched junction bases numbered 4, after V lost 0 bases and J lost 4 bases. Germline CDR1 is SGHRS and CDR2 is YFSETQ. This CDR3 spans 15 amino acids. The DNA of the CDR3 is TGCGCCAGCAGCTTGGGGGACAGTTTTAATCAGCCCCAGCATTTT. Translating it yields CASSLGDSFNQPQHF.

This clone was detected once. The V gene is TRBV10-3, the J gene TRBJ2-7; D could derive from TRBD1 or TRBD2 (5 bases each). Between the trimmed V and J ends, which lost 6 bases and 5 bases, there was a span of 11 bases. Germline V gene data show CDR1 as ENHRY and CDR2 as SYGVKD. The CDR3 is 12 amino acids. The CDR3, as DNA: TGTGCCATCAGACGGGACGGCAACGAGCAGTACTTC. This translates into CAIRRDGNEQYF.

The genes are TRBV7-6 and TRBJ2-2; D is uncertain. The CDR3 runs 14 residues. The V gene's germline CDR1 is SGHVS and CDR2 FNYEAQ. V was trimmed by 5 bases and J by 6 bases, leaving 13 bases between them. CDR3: CASSRLGRSGELFF. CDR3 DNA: TGTGCCAGCAGCCGGCTAGGACGATCCGGGGAGCTGTTTTTT.

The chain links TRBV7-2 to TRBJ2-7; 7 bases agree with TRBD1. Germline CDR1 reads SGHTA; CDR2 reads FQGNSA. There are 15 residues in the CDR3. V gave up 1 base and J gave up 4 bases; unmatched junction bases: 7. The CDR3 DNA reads TGTGCCAGCAGCTTAGTAGGGACAGATGGGTACGAGCAGTACTTC. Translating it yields CASSLVGTDGYEQYF.

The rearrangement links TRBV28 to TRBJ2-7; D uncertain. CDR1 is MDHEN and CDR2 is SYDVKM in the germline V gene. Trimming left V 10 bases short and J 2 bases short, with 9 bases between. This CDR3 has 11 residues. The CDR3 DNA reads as TGTGCCATCCAAGCCGCCTACGAGCAGTACTTC. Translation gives CAIQAAYEQYF. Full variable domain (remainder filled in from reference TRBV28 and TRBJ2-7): DVKVTQSSRYLVKRTGEKVFLECVQDMDHENMFWYRQDPGLGLRLIYFSYDVKMKEKGDIPEGYSVSREKKERFSLILESASTNQTSMYLCAIQAAYEQYFGPGTRLTVT.

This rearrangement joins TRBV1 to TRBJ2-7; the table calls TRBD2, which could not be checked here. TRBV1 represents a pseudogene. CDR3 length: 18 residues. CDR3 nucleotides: TGCACCAGCAGCCCGGCCGGGGCTAGCGGGAGTACCCCTTACGAGCAGTACTTC. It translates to CTSSPAGASGSTPYEQYF.

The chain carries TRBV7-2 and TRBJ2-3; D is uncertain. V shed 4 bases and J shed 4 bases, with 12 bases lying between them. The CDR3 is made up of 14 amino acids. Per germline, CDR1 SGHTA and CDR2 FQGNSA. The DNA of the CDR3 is TGTGCCAGCAGCTCATTATTTTCTGCAGATACGCAGTATTTT. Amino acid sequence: CASSSLFSADTQYF. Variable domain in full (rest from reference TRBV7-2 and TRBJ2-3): GAGVSQSPSNKVTEKGKDVELRCDPISGHTALYWYRQSLGQGLEFLIYFQGNSAPDKSGLPSDRFSAERTGGSVSTLTIQRTQQEDSAVYLCASSSLFSADTQYFGPGTRLTVL.

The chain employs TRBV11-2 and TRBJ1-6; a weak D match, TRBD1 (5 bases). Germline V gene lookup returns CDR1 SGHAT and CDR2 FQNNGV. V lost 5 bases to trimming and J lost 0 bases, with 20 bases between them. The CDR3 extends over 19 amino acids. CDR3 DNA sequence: TGTGCCAGCAGCCGACTATCATTACGGGACTCCTCCTATAATTCACCCCTCCACTTT. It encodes CASSRLSLRDSSYNSPLHF. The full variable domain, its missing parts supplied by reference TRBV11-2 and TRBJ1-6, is EAGVAQSPRYKIIEKRQSVAFWCNPISGHATLYWYQQILGQGPKLLIQFQNNGVVDDSQLPKDRFSAERLKGVDSTLKIQPAKLEDSAVYLCASSRLSLRDSSYNSPLHFGNGTRLTVT.

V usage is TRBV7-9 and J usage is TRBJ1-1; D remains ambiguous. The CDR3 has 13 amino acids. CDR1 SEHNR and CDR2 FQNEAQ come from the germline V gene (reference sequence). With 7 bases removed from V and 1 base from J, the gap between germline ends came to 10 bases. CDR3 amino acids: CASTLWGNTEAFF. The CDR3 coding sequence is TGTGCCAGCACCCTTTGGGGGAACACTGAAGCTTTCTTT.

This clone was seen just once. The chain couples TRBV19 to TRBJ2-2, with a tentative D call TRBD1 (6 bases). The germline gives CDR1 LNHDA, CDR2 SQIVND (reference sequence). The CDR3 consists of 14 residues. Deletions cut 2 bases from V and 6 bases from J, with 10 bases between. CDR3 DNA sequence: TGTGCCAGTAGTATACACTCAGGGGCCGGGGAGCTGTTTTTT. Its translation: CASSIHSGAGELFF.

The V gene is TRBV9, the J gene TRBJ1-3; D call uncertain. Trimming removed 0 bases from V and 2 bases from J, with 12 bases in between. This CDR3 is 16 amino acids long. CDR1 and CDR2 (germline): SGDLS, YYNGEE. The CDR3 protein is CASSVDGRFTGNTIYF. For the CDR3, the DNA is TGTGCCAGCAGCGTAGACGGGAGATTTACTGGAAACACCATATATTTT.